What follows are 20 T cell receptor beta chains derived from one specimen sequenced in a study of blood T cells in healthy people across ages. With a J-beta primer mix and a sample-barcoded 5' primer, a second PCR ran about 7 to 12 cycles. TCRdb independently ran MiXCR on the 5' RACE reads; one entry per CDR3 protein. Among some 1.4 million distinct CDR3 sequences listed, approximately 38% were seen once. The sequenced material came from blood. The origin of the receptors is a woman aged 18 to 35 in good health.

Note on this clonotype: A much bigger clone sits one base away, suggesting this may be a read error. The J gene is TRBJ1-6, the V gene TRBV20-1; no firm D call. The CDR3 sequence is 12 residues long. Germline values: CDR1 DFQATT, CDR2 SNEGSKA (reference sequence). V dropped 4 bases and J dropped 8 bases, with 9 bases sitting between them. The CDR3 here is CSAKVGDSPLHF. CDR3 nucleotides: TGCAGTGCTAAGGTAGGCGATTCACCCCTCCACTTT.

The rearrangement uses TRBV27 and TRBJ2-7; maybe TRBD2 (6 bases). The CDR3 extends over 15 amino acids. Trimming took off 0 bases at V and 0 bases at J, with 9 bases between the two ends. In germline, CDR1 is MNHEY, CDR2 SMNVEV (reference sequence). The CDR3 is CASSLSTGDSYEQYF. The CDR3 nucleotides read TGTGCCAGCAGTTTATCCACGGGGGACTCCTACGAGCAGTACTTC.

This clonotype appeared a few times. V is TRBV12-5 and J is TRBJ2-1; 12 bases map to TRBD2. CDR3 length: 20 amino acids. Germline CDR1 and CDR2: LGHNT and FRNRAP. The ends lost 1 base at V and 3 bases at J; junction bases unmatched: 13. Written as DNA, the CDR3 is TGTGCTAGTGGTTTGGCTCCGCGGACTAGCGGGAACCCCTACTACAATGAGCAGTTCTTC. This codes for CASGLAPRTSGNPYYNEQFF.

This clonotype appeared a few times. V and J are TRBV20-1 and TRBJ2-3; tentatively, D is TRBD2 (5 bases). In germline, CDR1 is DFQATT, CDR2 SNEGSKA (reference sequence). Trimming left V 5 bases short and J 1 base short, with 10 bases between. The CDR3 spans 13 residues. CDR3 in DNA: TGCAGTGCTGAGGGTAGCGGCACAGATACGCAGTATTTT. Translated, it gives CSAEGSGTDTQYF.

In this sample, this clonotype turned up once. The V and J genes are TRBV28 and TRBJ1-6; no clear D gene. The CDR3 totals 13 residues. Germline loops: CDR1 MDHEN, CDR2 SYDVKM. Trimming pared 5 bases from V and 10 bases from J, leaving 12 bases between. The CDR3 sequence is CASSTPTGSPLHF. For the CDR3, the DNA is TGTGCCAGCAGTACCCCCACCGGGTCACCCCTCCACTTT.

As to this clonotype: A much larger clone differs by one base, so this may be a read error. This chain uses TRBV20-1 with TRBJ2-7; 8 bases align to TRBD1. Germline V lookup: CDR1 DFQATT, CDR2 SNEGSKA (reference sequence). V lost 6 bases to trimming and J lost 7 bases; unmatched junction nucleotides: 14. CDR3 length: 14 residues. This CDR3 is CSAPTGVLSWEQYF. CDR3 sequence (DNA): TGCAGTGCCCCGACAGGGGTGCTATCTTGGGAGCAGTACTTC.

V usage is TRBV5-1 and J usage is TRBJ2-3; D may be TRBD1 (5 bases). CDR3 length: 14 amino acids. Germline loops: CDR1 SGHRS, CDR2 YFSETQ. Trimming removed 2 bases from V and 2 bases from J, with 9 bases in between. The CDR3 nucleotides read TGCGCCAGCAGCTTCTCGACAGTCACAGATACGCAGTATTTT. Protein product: CASSFSTVTDTQYF.

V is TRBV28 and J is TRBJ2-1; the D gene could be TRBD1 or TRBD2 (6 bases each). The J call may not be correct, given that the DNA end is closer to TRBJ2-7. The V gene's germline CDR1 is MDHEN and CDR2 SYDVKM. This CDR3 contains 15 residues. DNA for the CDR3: TGTGCCAGCTGCCAAGGGGGGACTGGTTTCAATGAGCAGTACTTC. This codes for CASCQGGTGFNEQYF.

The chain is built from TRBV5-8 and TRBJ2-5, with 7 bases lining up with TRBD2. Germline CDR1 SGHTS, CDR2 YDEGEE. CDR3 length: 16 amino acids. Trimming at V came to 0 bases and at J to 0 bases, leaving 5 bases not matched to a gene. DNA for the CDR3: TGTGCCAGCAGCTTGGGGCTAGCGGACTACCAAGAGACCCAGTACTTC. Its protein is CASSLGLADYQETQYF.

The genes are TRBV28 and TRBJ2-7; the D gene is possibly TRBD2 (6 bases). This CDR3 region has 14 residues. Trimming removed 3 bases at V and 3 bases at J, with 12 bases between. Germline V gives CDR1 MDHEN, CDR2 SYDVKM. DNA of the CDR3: TGTGCCAGCAGTTTTGGAGGGGTGGGCTACGAGCAGTACTTC. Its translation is CASSFGGVGYEQYF.

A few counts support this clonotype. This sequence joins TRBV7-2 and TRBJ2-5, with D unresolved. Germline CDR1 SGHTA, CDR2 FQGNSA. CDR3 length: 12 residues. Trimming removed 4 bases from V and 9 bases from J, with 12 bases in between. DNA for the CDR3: TGTGCCAGCAGCTCCCCCGGTATTCCCCAGTACTTC. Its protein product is CASSSPGIPQYF.

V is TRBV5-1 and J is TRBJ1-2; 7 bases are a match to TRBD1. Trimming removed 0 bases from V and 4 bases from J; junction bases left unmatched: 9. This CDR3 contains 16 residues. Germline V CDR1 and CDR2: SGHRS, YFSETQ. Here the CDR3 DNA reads TGCGCCAGCAGCTTGGATGGGACAGCGAGGTTCTATGGCTACACCTTC. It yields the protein CASSLDGTARFYGYTF.

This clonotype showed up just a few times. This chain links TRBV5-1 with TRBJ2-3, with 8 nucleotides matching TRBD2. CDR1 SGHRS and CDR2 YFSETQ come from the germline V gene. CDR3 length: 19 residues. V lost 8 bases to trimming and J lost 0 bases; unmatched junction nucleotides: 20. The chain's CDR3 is CASSHGRGRNSGSTDTQYF. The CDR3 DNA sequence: TGCGCCAGTAGCCACGGGAGGGGGAGGAATAGCGGTAGCACAGATACGCAGTATTTT.

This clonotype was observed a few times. The CDR3 sequence: CASSPLDNQETQYF. In DNA form, the CDR3 reads TGTGCCAGCAGTCCGCTCGACAACCAAGAGACCCAGTACTTC. The chain couples TRBV12-3 or TRBV12-4 to TRBJ2-5; unclear D gene. Trimming cost V 5 bases and J 0 bases, with 10 bases left between them. The CDR3 extends over 14 amino acids.

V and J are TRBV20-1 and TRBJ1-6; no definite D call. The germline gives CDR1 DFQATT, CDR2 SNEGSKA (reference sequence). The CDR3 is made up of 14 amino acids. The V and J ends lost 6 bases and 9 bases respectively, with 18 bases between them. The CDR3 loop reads CSAHFSGEGSPLHF. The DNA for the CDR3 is TGCAGTGCCCATTTTTCAGGAGAAGGTTCACCCCTCCACTTT.

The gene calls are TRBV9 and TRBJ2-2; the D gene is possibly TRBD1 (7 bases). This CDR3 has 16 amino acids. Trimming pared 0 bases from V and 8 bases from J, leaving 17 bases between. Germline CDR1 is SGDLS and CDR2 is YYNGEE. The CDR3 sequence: CASSVGGGAGRGELFF. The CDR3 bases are TGTGCCAGCAGCGTAGGAGGGGGCGCGGGACGAGGGGAGCTGTTTTTT.

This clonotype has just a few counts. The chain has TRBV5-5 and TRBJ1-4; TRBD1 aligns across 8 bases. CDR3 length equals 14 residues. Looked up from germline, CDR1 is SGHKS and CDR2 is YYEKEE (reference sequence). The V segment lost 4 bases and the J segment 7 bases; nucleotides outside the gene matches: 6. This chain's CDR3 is CASSPDREFEKLFF. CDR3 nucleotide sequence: TGTGCCAGCAGCCCGGACAGGGAGTTTGAAAAACTGTTTTTT.

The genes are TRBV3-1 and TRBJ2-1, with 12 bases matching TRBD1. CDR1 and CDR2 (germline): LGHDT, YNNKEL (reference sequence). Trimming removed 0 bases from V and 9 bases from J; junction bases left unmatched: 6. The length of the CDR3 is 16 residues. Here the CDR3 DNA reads TGTGCCAGCAGCCAAGAATTAAGGGACAGGGGGCGTGAGCAGTTCTTC. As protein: CASSQELRDRGREQFF.

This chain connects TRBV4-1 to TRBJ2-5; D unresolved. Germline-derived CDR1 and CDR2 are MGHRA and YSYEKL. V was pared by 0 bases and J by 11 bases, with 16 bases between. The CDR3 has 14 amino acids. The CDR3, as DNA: TGCGCCAGCAGCCAAGAGCGCGCGGCGGATGAGCAGTACTTC. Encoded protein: CASSQERAADEQYF.

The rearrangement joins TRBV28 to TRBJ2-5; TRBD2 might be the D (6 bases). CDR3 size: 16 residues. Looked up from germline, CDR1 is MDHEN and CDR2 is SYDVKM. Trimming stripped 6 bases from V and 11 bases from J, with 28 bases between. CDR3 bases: TGTGCCAGCAGCCCCCCGTATGGCGGAGGGGAAAATGAGCAGTACTTC. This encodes CASSPPYGGGENEQYF.